What follows describes a single T cell receptor beta chain. The antigen is undetermined. Assay: immunoSEQ multiplex PCR; the TCRdb copy retains only in-frame clones and omits some. The table includes around 1.1 million clones, roughly 74% detected once. The sample comes from a study of shared clonotypes between healthy human individuals. The study, taken as a whole, reports: In the sorted subsets, rarefaction showed sequencing was incomplete despite large depth.

The sample consisted of memory CD4+ T cells from PBMCs. Noted subset: CD45RA-negative fraction. This TCR came from a man aged 18 to 29 in good health. Some clones in this sample may be carry-over from other donors' samples.

The CDR3 sequence is CASSGQGSSGELFF. CDR3 DNA: TGTGCCAGCAGCGGACAGGGTTCGTCCGGGGAGCTGTTTTTT. V and J are TRBV9 and TRBJ2-2; 7 bases map to TRBD1. This CDR3 contains 14 residues. Germline-derived CDR1 and CDR2 are SGDLS and YYNGEE. V shed 3 bases, J shed 6 bases, and the junction held 5 bases outside the gene matches.